This paragraph covers one TCR beta chain sequence. Germline V gene data show CDR1 as SGHNT and CDR2 as YYREEE (reference sequence). The CDR3 extends over 16 amino acids. Trimming took 4 bases from V and 2 from J; bases not matched to a gene: 7. Random hexamers were used to reverse transcribe the RNA input (about 0.5 to 1 ug). MiXCR, applied by TCRdb to the immunoSEQ multiplex PCR reads, yields one record per CDR3 protein. The data show fewer than 350,000 distinct CDR3 sequences, just over 90% seen once. These data are taken from a study of CD8 T cells in Susac syndrome. The specimen was CD4+ T cells from PBMCs. The sequence derives from a human donor with multiple sclerosis. The rearrangement joins TRBV5-4 to TRBJ2-2, with TRBD2 matching 8 bases. DNA of the CDR3: TGTGCCAGCAGCCCCCACGGGGGGGCAAACACCGGGGAGCTGTTTTTT. This encodes CASSPHGGANTGELFF.